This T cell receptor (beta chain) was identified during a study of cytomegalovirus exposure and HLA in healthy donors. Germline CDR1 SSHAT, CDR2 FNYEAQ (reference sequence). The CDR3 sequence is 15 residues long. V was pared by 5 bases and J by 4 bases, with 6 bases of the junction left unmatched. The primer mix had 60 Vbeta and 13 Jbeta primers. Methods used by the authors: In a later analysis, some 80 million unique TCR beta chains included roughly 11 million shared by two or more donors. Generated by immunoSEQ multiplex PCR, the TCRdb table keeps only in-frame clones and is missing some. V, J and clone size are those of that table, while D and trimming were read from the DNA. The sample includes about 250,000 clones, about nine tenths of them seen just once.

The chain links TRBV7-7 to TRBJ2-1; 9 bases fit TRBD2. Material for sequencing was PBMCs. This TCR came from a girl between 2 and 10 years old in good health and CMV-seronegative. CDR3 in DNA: TGTGCCAGCAGCGTTGCCCTAGCGGGGTACAATGAGCAGTTCTTC. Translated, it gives CASSVALAGYNEQFF.